One and the same sample provided the 15 T cell receptor beta chains below, sequenced in a study of somatic mutations in cytotoxic T cells in rheumatoid arthritis. Libraries were prepared by immunoSEQ multiplex PCR; TCRdb keeps only in-frame clonotypes and omits some of them. The repertoire holds under 13,000 clones, with approximately 71% as singletons. The source material was CD8+ T cells sorted from blood. The receptors here all came from an adult with rheumatoid arthritis.

This clone was seen a few times. This rearrangement joins TRBV6-1 to TRBJ2-7; maybe TRBD2 (5 bases). Trimming removed 4 bases at V and 0 bases at J, with 13 bases between. CDR1 is MNHNS and CDR2 is SASEGT in the germline V gene. The CDR3 runs 15 residues. CDR3 loop: CASSVGGLLSYEQYF. The DNA of the CDR3 is TGTGCCAGCAGTGTGGGCGGACTGCTCTCCTACGAGCAGTACTTC.

The chain joins TRBV7-9 to TRBJ2-6, with 10 positions matching TRBD1. CDR3 length: 19 residues. Germline CDR1 and CDR2: SEHNR and FQNEAQ (reference sequence). V gave up 4 bases and J gave up 0 bases; unmatched junction bases: 9. CDR3 loop: CASSSTQTGGSSGANVLTF. The CDR3 DNA sequence: TGTGCCAGCAGCTCGACCCAGACAGGGGGCAGCTCTGGGGCCAACGTCCTGACTTTC. Together with reference TRBV7-9 and TRBJ2-6, the CDR3 gives the full variable domain: DTGVSQNPRHKITKRGQNVTFRCDPISEHNRLYWYRQTLGQGPEFLTYFQNEAQLEKSRLLSDRFSAERPKGSFSTLEIQRTEQGDSAMYLCASSSTQTGGSSGANVLTFGAGSRLTVL.

The chain carries TRBV29-1 and TRBJ2-1, with 8 bases fitting TRBD1. The CDR3 is 14 amino acids. J gave up 12 bases and V 4 bases, and 14 bases lay outside the gene matches. Germline V lookup: CDR1 SQVTM, CDR2 ANQGSEA. This chain's CDR3 is CSVGGQDHPDGQFF. The CDR3 nucleotides read TGCAGCGTTGGGGGACAGGACCACCCGGATGGGCAGTTCTTC.

The CDR3 reads CASSTGLGGYTF. As DNA, the CDR3 is TGTGCCAGCAGTACGGGCCTTGGAGGCTACACCTTC. V usage is TRBV28 and J usage is TRBJ1-2, with D hard to call. CDR1 and CDR2 (germline): MDHEN, SYDVKM. V lost 5 bases and J lost 8, with 12 bases in between. CDR3 size: 12 residues.

The rearrangement links TRBV29-1 to TRBJ2-3; TRBD1 aligns across 11 bases. V shed 4 bases and J 4 bases; nucleotides not matched to a gene: 16. This CDR3 contains 18 residues. Germline lookup yields CDR1 SQVTM and CDR2 ANQGSEA. CDR3 protein: CSVGPGQGDAGGPDTQYF. DNA of the CDR3: TGCAGCGTTGGGCCGGGACAGGGGGACGCCGGAGGGCCAGATACGCAGTATTTT.

The chain uses TRBV29-1 and TRBJ1-1; D remains ambiguous. The CDR3 loop spans 13 amino acids. V shed 7 bases and J shed 4 bases, with 16 bases lying between them. Germline-derived CDR1 and CDR2 are SQVTM and ANQGSEA. Here the CDR3 reads CSAVPSGRTEAFF. The CDR3 coding sequence is TGCAGCGCCGTTCCCTCTGGACGCACTGAAGCTTTCTTT.

This clone appeared a few times. The chain joins TRBV21-1 to TRBJ1-1. TRBV21-1 is flagged as a pseudogene. The CDR3 is 13 residues long. The CDR3: CASRERPNTEAFF. The CDR3 DNA is TGTGCCAGCAGAGAACGACCGAACACTGAAGCTTTCTTT.

This clone has only a few counts. Other DNA sequences in this sample translate to the same CDR3. The chain couples TRBV5-1 to TRBJ1-2, with TRBD1 matching over 9 bases. Germline trimming cut 4 bases from V and 6 bases from J; bases unmatched to any gene: 7. The length of the CDR3 is 14 residues. CDR1 is SGHRS, CDR2 YFSETQ, per germline. CDR3 nucleotides: TGCGCCAGCAGCCGAGGACAGGGGAGGAATGGCTACACCTTC. It is translated as CASSRGQGRNGYTF.

This clone was seen a handful of times. The chain is built from TRBV2 and TRBJ2-7; D unclear. In germline, CDR1 is SNHLY, CDR2 FYNNEI. V was trimmed by 7 bases and J by 6 bases, leaving 13 bases between them. CDR3 length: 12 residues. CDR3 DNA: TGTGCCAGCATGGCGGACGACGGCGAGCAGTACTTC. Its protein product is CASMADDGEQYF.

The CDR3 region is CASRYGLTTDTQYF. In DNA form, the CDR3 reads TGTGCCAGCAGGTACGGGCTCACCACAGATACGCAGTATTTT. The V call is TRBV27, the J call TRBJ2-3; D unclear. CDR3 length equals 14 residues. The ends were cut back, 6 bases at V and 2 bases at J, with 12 bases in the middle. Germline CDR1 and CDR2: MNHEY and SMNVEV (reference sequence).

The V gene is TRBV2, the J gene TRBJ2-3, with a tentative D call TRBD1 (6 bases). The CDR3 is 14 amino acids. Trimming shortened V by 7 bases and J by 0 bases, and 11 bases separated the two germline ends. Germline V lookup: CDR1 SNHLY, CDR2 FYNNEI. The CDR3 nucleotides are TGTGCCAGCAACTCGCAGGGGAGCACAGATACGCAGTATTTT. This translates into CASNSQGSTDTQYF.

The genes are TRBV4-1 and TRBJ2-5, with 7 bases identical to TRBD2. The CDR3 has 14 amino acids. V lost 6 bases and J lost 5; bases outside the gene matches: 9. Germline V CDR1 and CDR2: MGHRA, YSYEKL. Here the CDR3 reads CASSPFSGGETQYF. CDR3 bases: TGCGCCAGCAGTCCATTTTCGGGGGGTGAGACCCAGTACTTC.

This clone has just a few counts. V is TRBV28 and J is TRBJ2-7; TRBD1 aligns across 9 bases. CDR1 and CDR2 from the germline V gene are MDHEN and SYDVKM. The CDR3 has 16 residues. The V and J ends lost 5 bases and 3 bases, in that order; junction bases with no gene match: 11. Here the CDR3 reads CASSPLGDREGYEQYF. The DNA for the CDR3 is TGTGCCAGCAGTCCCTTAGGGGACAGGGAGGGCTACGAGCAGTACTTC. The full variable domain, completed using reference TRBV28 and TRBJ2-7, is DVKVTQSSRYLVKRTGEKVFLECVQDMDHENMFWYRQDPGLGLRLIYFSYDVKMKEKGDIPEGYSVSREKKERFSLILESASTNQTSMYLCASSPLGDREGYEQYFGPGTRLTVT.

A single count supports this clone. The V call is TRBV2, the J call TRBJ2-3; D possibly uses TRBD1 or TRBD2 (5 bases each). CDR3 length: 15 residues. The germline CDR1 and CDR2 sequences are SNHLY and FYNNEI. The V gene lost 0 bases and the J gene lost 9 bases, with 16 bases spanning the gap. CDR3 amino acids: CASSEAPSRGETQYF. CDR3 nucleotides: TGTGCCAGCAGTGAAGCGCCCAGTCGGGGCGAAACGCAGTATTTT.

This clone has a handful of counts. This chain connects TRBV9 to TRBJ2-7, with D possibly being TRBD1 (6 bases). The CDR3 is 14 amino acids. The V end lost 0 bases, the J end lost 7 bases, and 14 bases lay between the germline ends. Germline CDR1 and CDR2: SGDLS and YYNGEE. The CDR3 DNA reads TGTGCCAGCAGCGTAGTGGCAGGGGCCCTGGAGCAGTACTTC. This sequence encodes CASSVVAGALEQYF.